This T cell receptor (beta chain) was observed in a study of post-analysis software for immune sequencing data. Study results and caveats: Higher frequency in patients than in controls was seen for about five TRBV segments, with TRBV5-6, TRBV5-1 and TRBV20-1 among them.

Per the germline V gene, CDR1 is SGDLS and CDR2 is YYNGEE. Trimming took 4 bases from V and 3 from J, leaving 22 bases between them. CDR3 length equals 17 residues. Unique molecular identifiers were carried by the TCR beta cDNA libraries. TCRdb used MiXCR to reprocess the PCR reads, holding one entry per CDR3 protein. The sample holds approximately 770,000 distinct CDR3 sequences, around 45% seen once. A word on this clonotype: Its antigen is currently unknown.

The chain combines TRBV9 with TRBJ1-2; D is ambiguous. The sample was blood. This receptor was identified in a girl under 18 with multiple sclerosis. CDR3 protein: CASSPATPSLGDYGYTF. As DNA, the CDR3 is TGTGCCAGCAGCCCAGCGACCCCCAGCCTTGGGGACTATGGCTACACCTTC.